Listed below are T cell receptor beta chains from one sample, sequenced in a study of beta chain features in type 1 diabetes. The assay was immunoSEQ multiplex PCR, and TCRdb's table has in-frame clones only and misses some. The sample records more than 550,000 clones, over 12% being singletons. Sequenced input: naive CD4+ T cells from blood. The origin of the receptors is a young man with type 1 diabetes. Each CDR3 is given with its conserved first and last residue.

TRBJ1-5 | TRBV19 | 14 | CASSSQGSNQPQHF
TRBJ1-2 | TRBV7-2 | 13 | CASSSTRNYGYTF
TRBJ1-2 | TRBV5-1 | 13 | CASSLRQNYGYTF
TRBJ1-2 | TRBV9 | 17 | CASSVGPGTGGSYGYTF
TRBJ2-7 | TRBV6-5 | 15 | CASSYSSTGRYEQYF
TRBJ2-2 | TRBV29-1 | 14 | CSVEDARQRGELFF
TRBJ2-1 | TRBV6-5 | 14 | CASRQGQGGNEQFF
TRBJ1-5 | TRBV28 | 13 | CASSLIVGQPQHF
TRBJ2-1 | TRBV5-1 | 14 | CASSAALSVQEQFF
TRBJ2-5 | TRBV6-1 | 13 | CASREGYGETQYF
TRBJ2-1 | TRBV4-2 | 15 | CASRLGTSGGSSQFF
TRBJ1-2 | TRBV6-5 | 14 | CASSTLMSKGGYTF
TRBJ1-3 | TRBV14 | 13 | CASSPRLGNTIYF
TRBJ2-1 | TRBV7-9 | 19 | CASSLLSGTSGRLYNEQFF
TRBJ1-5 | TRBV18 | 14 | CASSPVYSNQPQHF
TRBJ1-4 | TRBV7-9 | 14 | CASSQGGWSEKLFF
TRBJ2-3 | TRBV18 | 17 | CASSPPRPGGPTDTQYF
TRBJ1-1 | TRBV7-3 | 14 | CASSLSGGNTEAFF
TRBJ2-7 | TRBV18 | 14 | CASSPSTGAHEQYF
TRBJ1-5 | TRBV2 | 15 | CASTKGTGGHQPQHF
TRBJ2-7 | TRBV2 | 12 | CASRVDRGEQYF
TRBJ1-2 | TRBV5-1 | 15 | CASSLAPQGDYGYTF
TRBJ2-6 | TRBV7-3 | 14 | CASSPSSGANVLTF
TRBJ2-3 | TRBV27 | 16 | CASSFRVGTNTDTQYF
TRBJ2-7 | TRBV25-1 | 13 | CASSPRTAYEQYF
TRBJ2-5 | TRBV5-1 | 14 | CASSLERGQETQYF
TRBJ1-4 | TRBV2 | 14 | CASNSRDRNEKLFF